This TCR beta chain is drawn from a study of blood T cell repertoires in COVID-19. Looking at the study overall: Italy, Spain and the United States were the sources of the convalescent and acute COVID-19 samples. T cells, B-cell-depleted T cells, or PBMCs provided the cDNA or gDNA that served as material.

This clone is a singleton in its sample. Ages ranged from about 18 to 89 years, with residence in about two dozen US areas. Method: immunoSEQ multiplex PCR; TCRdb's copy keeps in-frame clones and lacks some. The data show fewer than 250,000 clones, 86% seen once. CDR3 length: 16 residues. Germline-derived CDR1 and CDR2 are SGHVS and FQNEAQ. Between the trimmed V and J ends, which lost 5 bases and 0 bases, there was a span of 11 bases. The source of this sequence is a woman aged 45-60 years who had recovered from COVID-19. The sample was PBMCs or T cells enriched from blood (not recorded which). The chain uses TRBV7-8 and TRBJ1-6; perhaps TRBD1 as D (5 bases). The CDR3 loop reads CASSRYRSSYNSPLHF. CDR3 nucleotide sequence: TGTGCCAGCAGCCGATACAGGAGCTCCTATAATTCACCCCTCCACTTT.